A selection of T cell receptor beta chains follows, all from one sample in a study of T-cell memory formation after mild COVID-19. TCRdb re-analysed the 5' RACE reads in MiXCR, keeping a single row per CDR3 protein. The table lists 280,000 or so distinct CDR3 sequences, under 20% of them singletons. Sequenced material: PBMCs or a T cell subset sorted from them (not recorded which). The receptor set was obtained from a man between 18 and 29 years old who had mild COVID-19 (a few samples of this study predate the infection). Cell type and time point are not known. Each CDR3 is given with its conserved first and last residue. A D gene is named only where the DNA matches it firmly. Size is stated for part of the rows, as once, few or many counts, or as a class when the clone is expanded.

abundance: -; j_gene: TRBJ2-3; d_gene: -; v_gene: TRBV4-3; CDR3nt: TGCGCCAGCAGCCAAGATCGCCCGGAAGATACGCAGTATTTT; CDR3aa: CASSQDRPEDTQYF
abundance: few; j_gene: TRBJ1-2; d_gene: TRBD1; v_gene: TRBV6-1; CDR3nt: TGTGCCAGCAGTTCTCGGACAGGAGGAGGTCTAGCGGGCTACACCTTC; CDR3aa: CASSSRTGGGLAGYTF
abundance: few; j_gene: TRBJ2-5; d_gene: -; v_gene: TRBV7-8; CDR3nt: TGTGCCAGCAGCTTAGGGGGGGACAAGACCCAGTACTTC; CDR3aa: CASSLGGDKTQYF
abundance: few; j_gene: TRBJ1-3; d_gene: -; v_gene: TRBV20-1; CDR3nt: TGCAGTGTTCCAACGCAGAGCTCTGGAAACACCATATATTTT; CDR3aa: CSVPTQSSGNTIYF
abundance: -; j_gene: TRBJ2-2; d_gene: TRBD2; v_gene: TRBV6-5; CDR3nt: TGTGCCAGCAGTTATGGCCGCGGGGGGGCGAACACCGGGGAGCTGTTTTTT; CDR3aa: CASSYGRGGANTGELFF
abundance: -; j_gene: TRBJ2-3; d_gene: -; v_gene: TRBV29-1; CDR3nt: TGCAGCGTGAACGAGGGGATGATCGGCGCGGTAGATACGCAGTATTTT; CDR3aa: CSVNEGMIGAVDTQYF
abundance: -; j_gene: TRBJ1-6; d_gene: -; v_gene: TRBV20-1; CDR3nt: TGCAGTGCGCACTCGAGGCGGGATTCACCCCTCCACTTT; CDR3aa: CSAHSRRDSPLHF
abundance: -; j_gene: TRBJ1-2; d_gene: TRBD1; v_gene: TRBV2; CDR3nt: TGTGCCAGCTCACAACCGGAGGGGACAGGGGGCTACACCTTC; CDR3aa: CASSQPEGTGGYTF
abundance: few; j_gene: TRBJ2-3; d_gene: -; v_gene: TRBV28; CDR3nt: TGTGCCAGCAGTTTAGGGGCAGGTGACACAGATACGCAGTATTTT; CDR3aa: CASSLGAGDTDTQYF
abundance: -; j_gene: TRBJ2-5; d_gene: -; v_gene: TRBV6-5; CDR3nt: TGTGCCAGCAGTTACTCGACATTTGCTGAGACCCAGTACTTC; CDR3aa: CASSYSTFAETQYF
abundance: few; j_gene: TRBJ1-1; d_gene: -; v_gene: TRBV19; CDR3nt: TGTGCCAGTAAGAGTCTGATGAACACTGAAGCTTTCTTT; CDR3aa: CASKSLMNTEAFF
abundance: -; j_gene: TRBJ1-2; d_gene: TRBD1; v_gene: TRBV4-1; CDR3nt: TGCGCCAGCAGCCTCGGGACAGCTGATGGCTACACCTTC; CDR3aa: CASSLGTADGYTF
abundance: -; j_gene: TRBJ2-7; d_gene: -; v_gene: TRBV3-1; CDR3nt: TGTGCCAGCAGCCTACACCCTTCCTACGAGCAGTACTTC; CDR3aa: CASSLHPSYEQYF
abundance: -; j_gene: TRBJ2-3; d_gene: -; v_gene: TRBV3-1; CDR3nt: TGTGCCAGCAGCCGCGATCTAGCGACAGATACGCAGTATTTT; CDR3aa: CASSRDLATDTQYF
abundance: few; j_gene: TRBJ1-5; d_gene: -; v_gene: TRBV4-2; CDR3nt: TGTGCCAGCAGCCAAGAGGCCGAGAATCAGCCCCAGCATTTT; CDR3aa: CASSQEAENQPQHF
abundance: -; j_gene: TRBJ2-1; d_gene: TRBD2; v_gene: TRBV10-1; CDR3nt: TGCGCCAGCAGCGACCCCGGGACTAGCTCCTACAATGAGCAGTTCTTC; CDR3aa: CASSDPGTSSYNEQFF
abundance: -; j_gene: TRBJ1-2; d_gene: -; v_gene: TRBV2; CDR3nt: TGTGCCAGCAGTGAGGAAGGTTCCGGCTACACCTTC; CDR3aa: CASSEEGSGYTF
abundance: -; j_gene: TRBJ2-5; d_gene: TRBD2; v_gene: TRBV15; CDR3nt: TGTGCCACGTCAATCCAGCGGGGCTTCCAAGAGACCCAGTACTTC; CDR3aa: CATSIQRGFQETQYF
abundance: few; j_gene: TRBJ1-3; d_gene: -; v_gene: TRBV5-6; CDR3nt: TGTGCCAGCAGCTCAGGGTACTCTGGAAACACCATATATTTT; CDR3aa: CASSSGYSGNTIYF